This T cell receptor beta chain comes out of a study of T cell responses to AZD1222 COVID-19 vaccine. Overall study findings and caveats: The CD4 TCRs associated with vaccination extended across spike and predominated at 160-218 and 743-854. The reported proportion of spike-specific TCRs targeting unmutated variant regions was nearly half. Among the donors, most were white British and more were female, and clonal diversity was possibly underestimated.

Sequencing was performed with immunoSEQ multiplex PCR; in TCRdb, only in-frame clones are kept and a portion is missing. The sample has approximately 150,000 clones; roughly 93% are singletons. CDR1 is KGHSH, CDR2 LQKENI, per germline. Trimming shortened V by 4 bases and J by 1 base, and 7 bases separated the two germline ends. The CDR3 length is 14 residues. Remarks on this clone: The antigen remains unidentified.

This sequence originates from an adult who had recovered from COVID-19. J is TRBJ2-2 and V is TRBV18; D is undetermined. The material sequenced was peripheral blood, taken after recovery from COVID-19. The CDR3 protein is CASSQGLNTGELFF. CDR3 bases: TGTGCCAGCTCACAGGGATTGAACACCGGGGAGCTGTTTTTT. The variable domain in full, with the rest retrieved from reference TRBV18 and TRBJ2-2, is NAGVMQNPRHLVRRRGQEARLRCSPMKGHSHVYWYRQLPEEGLKFMVYLQKENIIDESGMPKERFSAEFPKEGPSILRIQQVVRGDSAAYFCASSQGLNTGELFFGEGSRLTVL.